The entry that follows covers one T cell receptor (beta chain) sequence. Its specificity is unknown. The CDR3 consists of 12 residues. CDR1 and CDR2 (germline): SGHNT, YYREEE (reference sequence). Trimming stripped 0 bases from V and 8 bases from J, with 8 bases between. This entry comes from a study of cytomegalovirus exposure and HLA in healthy donors. Study at large: Later, an analysis reported that the 130 or so validation repertoires had used the same platform as the approximately 690 first-cohort repertoires.

Here immunoSEQ multiplex PCR was the method, and the copy in TCRdb shows in-frame clones only, minus some. Of roughly 250,000 clones listed, 75% to 90% are singletons. Study-wide points: Some public TCRs appeared in many individuals, while most sequences were rare. TCR beta chains numbering under 200 were designated cytomegalovirus-associated.

The chain links TRBV5-4 to TRBJ1-2; D uncertain. This TCR came from a woman in her twenties or thirties in good health and CMV-seropositive. Specimen: PBMCs. CDR3 in amino acids: CASSLDYDGYTF. As DNA, the CDR3 is TGTGCCAGCAGCTTGGACTACGACGGCTACACCTTC.